Listed below are T cell receptor beta chains from one sample, sequenced in a study of cytomegalovirus exposure and HLA in healthy donors. TCRdb's table, derived via immunoSEQ multiplex PCR, lists solely in-frame clones and lacks some. This sample has about 160,000 clones, with roughly 85% found just once. Sequenced input: PBMCs. The receptor source for this set is a male donor in good health and CMV-seronegative. Both conserved end residues are part of each CDR3. The order of the fields is D gene, J gene, clone size, V gene, CDR3 length, CDR3 protein, CDR3 DNA. D genes are given only for firm matches. Size tells how often a clone was seen (once, few, many) or the class of an expanded clone, and some rows leave it out.

>-|TRBJ2-1|-|TRBV28|16
CASSPPRSGRYNEQFF
TGTGCCAGCAGTCCCCCCCGTAGCGGTAGGTACAATGAGCAGTTCTTC
>TRBD2|TRBJ2-5|-|TRBV7-2|13
CASRSSGRETQYF
TGTGCCAGCCGAAGTAGCGGGAGAGAGACCCAGTACTTC
>-|TRBJ1-1|-|TRBV18|13
CASSNKGGTEAFF
TGTGCCAGCTCGAACAAGGGAGGCACTGAAGCTTTCTTT
>TRBD2|TRBJ2-3|-|TRBV11-3|15
CASSHGWEGRGTQYF
TGTGCCAGCAGCCACGGGTGGGAGGGCCGGGGTACGCAGTATTTT
>TRBD1|TRBJ2-1|-|TRBV6-4|15
CASSVGTGGYNEQFF
TGTGCCAGCAGCGTCGGGACAGGGGGCTACAATGAGCAGTTCTTC
>-|TRBJ2-2|-|TRBV6-4|14
CASSDPTRPGELFF
TGTGCCAGCAGCGACCCAACTAGACCCGGGGAGCTGTTTTTT
>TRBD1|TRBJ1-1|-|TRBV6-1|14
CASTQGQGNTEAFF
TGTGCCAGCACCCAGGGACAGGGGAACACTGAAGCTTTCTTT
>TRBD2|TRBJ2-3|-|TRBV6-6|15
CASSYSRGGTDTQYF
TGTGCCAGCAGTTACTCGCGGGGGGGCACAGATACGCAGTATTTT
>-|TRBJ2-5|-|TRBV27|14
CASSRDTPRETQYF
TGTGCCAGCAGTCGGGACACCCCACGGGAGACCCAGTACTTC
>-|TRBJ1-1|-|TRBV27|14
CASSLLNMNTEAFF
TGTGCCAGCAGTTTATTGAACATGAACACTGAAGCTTTCTTT
>-|TRBJ2-7|once|TRBV6-1|14
CASFRAGPSYEQYF
TGTGCCAGCTTCCGCGCGGGGCCATCCTACGAGCAGTACTTC
>TRBD1|TRBJ1-3|-|TRBV18|16
CASSRDRSSSGNTIYF
TGTGCCAGCTCACGGGACAGGAGTTCCTCTGGAAACACCATATATTTT
>TRBD2|TRBJ2-7|-|TRBV28|17
CASSLWPGTSRSGQQYF
TGTGCCAGCAGTTTATGGCCCGGGACTAGCAGGTCCGGCCAGCAGTACTTC
>TRBD2|TRBJ2-3|-|TRBV7-3|15
CASSQSGRDTDTQYF
TGTGCCAGCAGCCAAAGCGGGAGGGACACAGATACGCAGTATTTT
>TRBD1|TRBJ2-7|-|TRBV7-3|15
CASSPTGTGAYEQYF
TGTGCCAGCAGCCCAACCGGGACAGGGGCTTACGAGCAGTACTTC
>-|TRBJ2-5|-|TRBV20-1|11
CSPDKQETQYF
TGCAGTCCTGACAAACAAGAGACCCAGTACTTC
>TRBD1|TRBJ2-3|-|TRBV10-3|15
CAISKGQPGTDTQYF
TGTGCCATCAGTAAGGGACAGCCAGGCACAGATACGCAGTATTTT
>-|TRBJ2-6|few|TRBV5-1|16
CASSVGFRAGANVLTF
TGCGCCAGCAGCGTTGGGTTCAGGGCTGGGGCCAACGTCCTGACTTTC
>TRBD1|TRBJ1-5|-|TRBV28|17
CASGRDRGGMRGQPQHF
TGTGCCAGCGGGCGGGACAGAGGGGGTATGAGGGGTCAGCCCCAGCATTTT
>TRBD1|TRBJ1-1|-|TRBV25-1|15
CASSGLEGADTEAFF
TGTGCCAGCAGTGGACTGGAGGGGGCGGACACTGAAGCTTTCTTT
>-|TRBJ1-1|-|TRBV14|14
CASSQDWARGGAFF
TGTGCCAGCAGCCAAGATTGGGCGAGGGGGGGGGCTTTCTTT
>-|TRBJ1-4|few|TRBV30|16
CAWSSIGETTNEKLFF
TGTGCCTGGAGTTCCATCGGGGAGACAACTAATGAAAAACTGTTTTTT
>-|TRBJ1-1|-|TRBV6-5|13
CASTTPGNTEAFF
TGTGCCAGCACCACCCCCGGGAACACTGAAGCTTTCTTT
>-|TRBJ2-7|few|TRBV19|12
CASSEGVYEQYF
TGTGCCAGTTCCGAGGGGGTGTACGAGCAGTACTTC
>TRBD1|TRBJ1-2|-|TRBV9|13
CASSVEGQAGYTF
TGTGCCAGCAGCGTAGAGGGACAGGCCGGCTACACCTTC
>-|TRBJ1-6|-|TRBV4-1|14
CASNPGRSDSPLHF
TGCGCCAGCAACCCGGGAAGATCGGATTCACCCCTCCACTTT
>-|TRBJ2-1|-|TRBV4-3|16
CASSQESTGRYNEQFF
TGCGCCAGCAGCCAAGAATCGACAGGACGCTACAATGAGCAGTTCTTC
>TRBD2|TRBJ2-1|-|TRBV7-9|18
CASSDTSGRATGYNEQFF
TGTGCCAGCAGCGATACTAGCGGGAGGGCAACTGGTTACAATGAGCAGTTCTTC